The source of this T cell receptor (beta chain) is a study of radiotherapy plus CTLA-4 blockade in lung cancer. Study-level background: There were objective responses in 18% of patients, and around 31% had disease control.

Germline V lookup: CDR1 SGDLS, CDR2 YYNGEE. V dropped 3 bases and J dropped 2 bases, with 15 bases sitting between them. The CDR3 has 15 residues. TCRdb keeps only in-frame clones here, not all; method: immunoSEQ multiplex PCR. This sample carries tens of thousands of clones, roughly 71% of them seen once, and the ten largest clones take under 4.5%. V usage is TRBV9 and J usage is TRBJ2-7; a possible D gene is TRBD2 (5 bases). This clonotype was sampled from a human donor with non-small cell lung cancer who had stable disease on radiotherapy plus ipilimumab. This specimen was peripheral blood, taken from a patient treated with radiotherapy plus ipilimumab. In nucleotides, the CDR3 is TGTGCCAGCAGCGCCTCTCCGCGGAGGACCTACGAGCAGTACTTC. This sequence encodes CASSASPRRTYEQYF.